These T cell receptor beta chains were read from a single sample in a study of T cell responses to AZD1222 COVID-19 vaccine. Clones were read by immunoSEQ multiplex PCR, and TCRdb kept only the in-frame ones, dropping some. The data contain just over 95,000 clones, less than 90% of them seen just once; the ten biggest clones take up roughly 4%. The sample consisted of peripheral blood, taken on day 0 of AZD1222 vaccination. All receptors come from an adult in good health. Both conserved end residues are part of each CDR3. The D gene is left open where the match is weak. Expanded clones get a size class; other rows say once, few or many, or leave the size out.

TGTGCCAGCAGCCAAACCACCGGGGAGACCCAGTACTTC	CASSQTTGETQYF	NA	NA	TRBV27	TRBJ2-5
TGCGCCAGCAGAATTGCGGGGGGGAAGAACACCGGGGAGCTGTTTTTT	CASRIAGGKNTGELFF	once	TRBD2	TRBV5-1	TRBJ2-2
TGTGCCACCAGCGAGGCTCCGGGGGGGCGAAAATTAGCTTTCTTT	CATSEAPGGRKLAFF	NA	NA	TRBV15	TRBJ1-1
TGTGCCAGCAGCTTGACAGCAACTAATGAAAAACTGTTTTTT	CASSLTATNEKLFF	once	NA	TRBV7-2	TRBJ1-4
TGTGCCAGCAGTTTAGAAAGGCCCACTGAAGCTTTCTTT	CASSLERPTEAFF	NA	NA	TRBV28	TRBJ1-1
TGTGCCAGCTCACCAGCTCCGGGCCCTAACACTGAAGCTTTCTTT	CASSPAPGPNTEAFF	NA	NA	TRBV18	TRBJ1-1
TGTGCCAGTAGTATAGTGACCGGAATAGGGAATTCACCCCTCCACTTT	CASSIVTGIGNSPLHF	NA	NA	TRBV19	TRBJ1-6
TGTGCCAGCAGCTTAAAGTGGGACACCATATATTTT	CASSLKWDTIYF	NA	NA	TRBV11-2	TRBJ1-3
TGTGCCAGCTCACCTGGGACAGGGTCGGAGACCCAGTACTTC	CASSPGTGSETQYF	once	TRBD1	TRBV18	TRBJ2-5
TGTGCCACCAGTGATCATACTAGTTACAATGAGCAGTTCTTC	CATSDHTSYNEQFF	few	NA	TRBV24-1	TRBJ2-1
TGTGCCAGCAGCACCACTAGCGGGTCCTACAATGAGCAGTTCTTC	CASSTTSGSYNEQFF	NA	TRBD2	TRBV9	TRBJ2-1
TGTGCCAGCAGCTTAGCAGGTGAGCAGTTCTTC	CASSLAGEQFF	NA	NA	TRBV11-2	TRBJ2-1
TGTGCCAGCAGTTTTGTAGGGGGCTCTGGAAACACCATATATTTT	CASSFVGGSGNTIYF	NA	NA	TRBV28	TRBJ1-3
TGTGCCAGCAGCCAACGGATCGGCCATGGCTACACCTTC	CASSQRIGHGYTF	NA	NA	TRBV3-1/TRBV3-2	TRBJ1-2
TGTGCCAGCAGTTACTCATCAAGCTCCTATAATTCACCCCTCCACTTT	CASSYSSSSYNSPLHF	NA	NA	TRBV6-5	TRBJ1-6
TGTGCCAGCAGCCAAGAGGCTAGTGGGGAGACCCAGTACTTC	CASSQEASGETQYF	NA	NA	TRBV3-1/TRBV3-2	TRBJ2-5
TGCAGCGTTGGTGGCGCTGGAGGAGGTGAAAAACTGTTTTTT	CSVGGAGGGEKLFF	NA	NA	TRBV29-1	TRBJ1-4
TGTGCCAGCAGCCCGGGACGGGTGGGCTCACCCCTCCACTTT	CASSPGRVGSPLHF	NA	NA	TRBV3-1/TRBV3-2	TRBJ1-6
TGCGCCAGCAGTCCAGCGGGGAGTCAAGAGACCCAGTACTTC	CASSPAGSQETQYF	NA	TRBD2	TRBV10-1	TRBJ2-5
TGCGCCAGCAGCTTGGGTGGGCTGAACACTGAAGCTTTCTTT	CASSLGGLNTEAFF	NA	NA	TRBV5-1	TRBJ1-1
TGTGCCAGCAGTTACACGGGGGCAAGAGGCTACACCTTC	CASSYTGARGYTF	NA	NA	TRBV6-2/TRBV6-3	TRBJ1-2
TGTGCCAGCAGATCAGTAGCGGGGTTTTACGAGCAGTACTTC	CASRSVAGFYEQYF	NA	TRBD2	TRBV28	TRBJ2-7
TGTGCCAGCAGCGATACAGAAAATCAGCCCCAGCATTTT	CASSDTENQPQHF	NA	NA	TRBV6-2/TRBV6-3	TRBJ1-5
TGTGCCAGCAGCCAAGACGGAGTCCGGAACACTGAAGCTTTCTTT	CASSQDGVRNTEAFF	NA	NA	TRBV14	TRBJ1-1
TGTGCCAGCAGTGCCCCACCGGGGAGGGCGGGGGATGAGCAGTTCTTC	CASSAPPGRAGDEQFF	once	TRBD2	TRBV2	TRBJ2-1
TGCGCCAGCAGCTTGGCTCCCGGGACAGGGCGAAACACTGAAGCTTTCTTT	CASSLAPGTGRNTEAFF	NA	TRBD1	TRBV5-1	TRBJ1-1
TGCAGCGTTGATCGAGGGGTGATGGGCGGCTACACCTTC	CSVDRGVMGGYTF	once	NA	TRBV29-1	TRBJ1-2
TGTGCCAGCAGCGGACTAGCGGGGATATCCTACGAGCAGTACTTC	CASSGLAGISYEQYF	NA	TRBD2	TRBV28	TRBJ2-7
TGTGCTAGTGGCCGGACAGGGGGCTCCTACAATGAGCAGTTCTTC	CASGRTGGSYNEQFF	NA	TRBD1	TRBV12-5	TRBJ2-1
TGTGCCAGCAGTGAACACAGGGGTGGCACTGAAGCTTTCTTT	CASSEHRGGTEAFF	NA	TRBD1	TRBV25-1	TRBJ1-1
TGTGCCAGCAGCCACCCACTCGGACAGGGGGTCGCCGGGGAGCTGTTTTTT	CASSHPLGQGVAGELFF	NA	TRBD1	TRBV3-1/TRBV3-2	TRBJ2-2
TGTGCCAGCAGCTCGGACGGGATCTATGGCTACACCTTC	CASSSDGIYGYTF	NA	NA	TRBV5-4	TRBJ1-2
TGTGCCAGCCAGGAACAGCTAATGACTGAAGCTTTCTTT	CASQEQLMTEAFF	few	NA	TRBV6-5	TRBJ1-1
TGTGCCAGCTTAGAAGACGGACTGGACTATGGCTACACCTTC	CASLEDGLDYGYTF	NA	NA	TRBV6-5	TRBJ1-2
TGTGCCAGCAGTCCAACAGGGGGCGCCTTTAGCCCTGAAGCTTTCTTT	CASSPTGGAFSPEAFF	NA	TRBD1	TRBV2	TRBJ1-1
TGTGCCAGCAGCTTGCAGGGTAGAAACACCATATATTTT	CASSLQGRNTIYF	NA	NA	TRBV7-2	TRBJ1-3
TGCGCCAGCGGGACCACTCAACGCACAGATACGCAGTATTTT	CASGTTQRTDTQYF	NA	NA	TRBV10-2	TRBJ2-3
TGCGCCAGCAGCCCGGACGGGGGGGCTAATGAAAAACTGTTTTTT	CASSPDGGANEKLFF	NA	NA	TRBV4-3	TRBJ1-4
TGTGCCAGCAGTATGGGACCGCTTAATTCACCCCTCCACTTT	CASSMGPLNSPLHF	NA	NA	TRBV6-5	TRBJ1-6
TGCGCCAGCAGCCACGGGGCTAGCACAGATACGCAGTATTTT	CASSHGASTDTQYF	NA	NA	TRBV4-1	TRBJ2-3
TGTGCCAGCTCCCAATCTTCTGCCTACGAGCAGTACTTC	CASSQSSAYEQYF	once	NA	TRBV18	TRBJ2-7